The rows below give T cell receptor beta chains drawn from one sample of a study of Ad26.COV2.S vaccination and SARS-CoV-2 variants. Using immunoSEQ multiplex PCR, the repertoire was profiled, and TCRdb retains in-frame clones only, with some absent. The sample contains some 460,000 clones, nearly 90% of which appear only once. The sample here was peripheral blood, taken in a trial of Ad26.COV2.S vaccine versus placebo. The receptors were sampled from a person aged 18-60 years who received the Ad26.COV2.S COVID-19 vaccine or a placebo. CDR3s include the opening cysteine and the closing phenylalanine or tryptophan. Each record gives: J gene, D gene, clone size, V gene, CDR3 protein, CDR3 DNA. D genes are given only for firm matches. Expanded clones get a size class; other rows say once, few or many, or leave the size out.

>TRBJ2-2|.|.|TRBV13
CASSFYHTGELFF
TGTGCCAGCAGCTTTTATCATACCGGGGAGCTGTTTTTT
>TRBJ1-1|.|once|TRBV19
CASRIGPGFDTEAFF
TGTGCCAGTAGAATAGGGCCGGGCTTCGACACTGAAGCTTTCTTT
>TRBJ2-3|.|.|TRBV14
CASSQDRIPTDTQYF
TGTGCCAGCAGCCAAGACAGGATCCCCACAGATACGCAGTATTTT
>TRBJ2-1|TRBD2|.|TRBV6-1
CASSEAHPAGDSYNEQFF
TGTGCCAGCAGTGAAGCGCATCCAGCGGGGGACTCCTACAATGAGCAGTTCTTC
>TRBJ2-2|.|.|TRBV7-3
CASTPEGGANTGELFF
TGTGCCAGCACCCCTGAGGGAGGAGCGAACACCGGGGAGCTGTTTTTT
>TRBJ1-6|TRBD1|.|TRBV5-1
CASSTTGRFNSPLHF
TGCGCCAGCAGCACGACAGGGCGCTTTAATTCACCCCTCCACTTT
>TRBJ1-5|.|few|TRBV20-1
CSASWGQGGQPQHF
TGCAGTGCTAGTTGGGGGCAGGGAGGTCAGCCCCAGCATTTT
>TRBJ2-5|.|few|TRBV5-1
CASSLEETQYF
TGCGCCAGCAGCTTGGAAGAGACCCAGTACTTC
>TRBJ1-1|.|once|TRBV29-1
CSDRGQSNTEAFF
TGCAGCGACCGCGGACAGTCGAACACTGAAGCTTTCTTT
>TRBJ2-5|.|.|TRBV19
CASSEQETQYF
TGTGCCAGTAGTGAGCAAGAGACCCAGTACTTC
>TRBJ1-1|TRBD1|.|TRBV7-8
CASSIQTGGYTEAFF
TGTGCCAGCAGCATCCAAACAGGGGGCTACACTGAAGCTTTCTTT
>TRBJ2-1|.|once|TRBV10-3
CAISEWYNEQFF
TGTGCCATCAGTGAGTGGTACAATGAGCAGTTCTTC
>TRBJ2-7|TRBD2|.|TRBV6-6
CASSREGPTYEQYF
TGTGCCAGCAGTAGGGAGGGGCCGACCTACGAGCAGTACTTC
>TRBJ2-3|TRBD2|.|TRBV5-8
CASNRLAGGPIGDTQYF
TGTGCCAGCAACCGACTAGCGGGGGGGCCAATTGGTGATACGCAGTATTTT
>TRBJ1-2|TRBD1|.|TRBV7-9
CASSKGAHSSGGYTF
TGTGCCAGCAGCAAGGGGGCTCATAGCTCAGGAGGCTACACCTTC
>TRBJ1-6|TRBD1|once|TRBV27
CASSLGQGWNSPLHF
TGTGCCAGCAGTCTCGGACAGGGGTGGAATTCACCCCTCCACTTT
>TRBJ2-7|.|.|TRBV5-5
CASSPPGSYEQYF
TGTGCCAGCAGCCCGCCGGGGTCCTACGAGCAGTACTTC
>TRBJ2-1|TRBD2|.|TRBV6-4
CASSSSGRDYNEQFF
TGTGCCAGCAGTTCTAGCGGGAGAGATTACAATGAGCAGTTCTTC
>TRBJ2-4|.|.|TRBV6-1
CASSDRQGPNIQYF
TGTGCCAGCAGTGATAGGCAGGGACCAAACATTCAGTACTTC
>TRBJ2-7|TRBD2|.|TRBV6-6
CASSPPSSGGAYEQYF
TGTGCCAGCAGCCCCCCTTCTAGCGGGGGGGCTTACGAGCAGTACTTC
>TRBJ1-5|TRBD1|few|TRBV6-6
CASSVQGLLHQPQHF
TGTGCCAGCAGTGTACAGGGGCTCCTTCATCAGCCCCAGCATTTT
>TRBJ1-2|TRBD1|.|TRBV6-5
CASGRQGALGYGYTF
TGTGCCAGCGGGCGACAGGGGGCTCTAGGGTATGGCTACACCTTC
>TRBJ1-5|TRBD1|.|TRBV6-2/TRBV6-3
CASSYGQGYNQPQHF
TGTGCCAGCAGTTATGGACAGGGGTACAATCAGCCCCAGCATTTT
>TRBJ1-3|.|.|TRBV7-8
CASSLEWAGNGPGNTIYF
TGTGCCAGCAGCTTAGAATGGGCAGGGAACGGGCCTGGAAACACCATATATTTT
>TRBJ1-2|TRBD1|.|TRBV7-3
CASSLTFDRVYGYTF
TGTGCCAGCAGCTTAACGTTTGACAGGGTCTATGGCTACACCTTC
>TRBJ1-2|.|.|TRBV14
CASSPLASANYGYTF
TGTGCCAGCAGCCCCTTGGCGAGCGCTAACTATGGCTACACCTTC
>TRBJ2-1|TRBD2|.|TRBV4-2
CASSPRTSGAKEQFF
TGTGCCAGCAGCCCCAGGACTAGCGGGGCCAAGGAGCAGTTCTTC
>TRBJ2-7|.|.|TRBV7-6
CASTDDNPYEQYF
TGTGCCAGCACCGACGACAATCCCTACGAGCAGTACTTC
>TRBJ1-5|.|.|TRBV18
CASSRDGRVSIF
TGTGCCAGCTCCCGAGATGGCAGAGTCAGCATTTTT
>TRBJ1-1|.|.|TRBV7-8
CASSLDGQLNTEAFF
TGTGCCAGCAGCTTAGATGGGCAGCTCAACACTGAAGCTTTCTTT
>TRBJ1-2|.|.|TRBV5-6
CASSAQGENYGYTF
TGTGCCAGCAGCGCACAAGGCGAGAACTATGGCTACACCTTC
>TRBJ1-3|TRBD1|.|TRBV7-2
CASSLAYRQGLGNTIYF
TGTGCCAGCAGCCTGGCCTACCGACAGGGCTTGGGAAACACCATATATTTT
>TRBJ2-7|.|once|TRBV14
CASSQERVGFSSYEQYF
TGTGCCAGCAGCCAAGAGAGGGTGGGTTTCAGCTCCTACGAGCAGTACTTC
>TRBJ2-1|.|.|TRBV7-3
CASSLGGTEYYNEQFF
TGTGCCAGCAGCTTAGGGGGGACAGAGTACTACAATGAGCAGTTCTTC
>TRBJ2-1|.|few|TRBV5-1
CASSSTGFTYNEQFF
TGCGCCAGCAGTTCCACGGGATTCACCTACAATGAGCAGTTCTTC
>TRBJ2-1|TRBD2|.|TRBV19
CASKRITSGRADNEQFF
TGTGCCAGTAAGAGAATAACTAGCGGGAGGGCTGACAATGAGCAGTTCTTC
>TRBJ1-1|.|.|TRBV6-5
CASRPMNTEAFF
TGTGCCAGCAGGCCCATGAATACTGAAGCTTTCTTT
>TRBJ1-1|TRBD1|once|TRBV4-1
CASSQVVTGGVGTEAFF
TGCGCCAGCAGCCAAGTTGTGACAGGGGGTGTGGGAACTGAAGCTTTCTTT
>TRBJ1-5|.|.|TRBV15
CATSRNPLGGEPQHF
TGTGCCACCAGCAGAAATCCCCTCGGGGGCGAGCCCCAGCATTTT
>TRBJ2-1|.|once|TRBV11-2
CASSPLIEQFF
TGTGCCAGCAGCCCTCTAATCGAGCAGTTCTTC
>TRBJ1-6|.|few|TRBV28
CASSFPASSYNSPLHF
TGTGCCAGCAGTTTTCCGGCTAGCTCCTATAATTCACCCCTCCACTTT
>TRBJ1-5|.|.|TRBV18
CASSPGRENQPQHF
TGTGCCAGCTCACCAGGTCGCGAGAATCAGCCCCAGCATTTT
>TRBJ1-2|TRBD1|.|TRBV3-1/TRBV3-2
CASSGQGPGYTF
TGTGCCAGCAGCGGACAGGGGCCCGGCTACACCTTC
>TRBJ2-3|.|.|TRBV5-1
CASSQTLGDTQYF
TGCGCCAGCAGCCAAACTTTGGGAGATACGCAGTATTTT
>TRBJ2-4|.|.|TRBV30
CAWRTRDVGWNIQYF
TGTGCCTGGAGGACCCGGGACGTGGGTTGGAACATTCAGTACTTC
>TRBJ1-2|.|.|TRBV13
CASSLGLYGYTF
TGTGCCAGCAGCTTAGGCCTATATGGCTACACCTTC